This is a list of T cell receptor beta chains from one sample in a study of T cells in Graves' hyperthyroidism and ophthalmopathy. A single record per CDR3 protein comes from TCRdb applying MiXCR to the multiplex PCR reads. Of more than 550,000 distinct CDR3 sequences listed, roughly 20% are singletons. The sample taken for sequencing was blood. Every receptor here comes from a woman between 50 and 59 years old with Graves' hyperthyroidism that later progressed to Graves' ophthalmopathy. Each CDR3 is given with its conserved first and last residue. A D gene is named only where the DNA matches it firmly. Part of the rows lack a size; the others show once, few, many or a class for expanded clones.

v_gene,abundance,j_gene,d_gene,CDR3aa,CDR3nt
TRBV12-3/TRBV12-4,-,TRBJ2-1,TRBD1,CASSLALGTGGGMNNEQFF,TGTGCCAGCAGTTTAGCGCTGGGGACAGGGGGGGGTATGAACAATGAGCAGTTCTTC
TRBV11-2,many,TRBJ2-1,-,CASRKRGESYNEQFF,TGTGCCAGCAGAAAAAGGGGGGAATCCTACAATGAGCAGTTCTTC
TRBV10-3,-,TRBJ1-5,-,CAIGSDMDQPQHF,TGTGCCATCGGATCGGACATGGATCAGCCCCAGCATTTT
TRBV6-5,-,TRBJ2-5,-,CASSSDYGETQYF,TGTGCCAGCAGTTCCGACTACGGGGAGACCCAGTACTTC
TRBV20-1,many,TRBJ1-1,-,CSARGVLNTEAFF,TGCAGTGCTAGGGGGGTGTTGAACACTGAAGCTTTCTTT
TRBV7-3,many,TRBJ2-3,TRBD2,CASSIAGKSTDTQYF,TGTGCCAGCTCGATAGCGGGCAAAAGCACAGATACGCAGTATTTT
TRBV12-3/TRBV12-4,-,TRBJ1-5,-,CASSSRTVLSNQPQHF,TGTGCCAGCAGTTCTAGGACAGTCCTTAGCAATCAGCCCCAGCATTTT
TRBV5-6,-,TRBJ1-6,TRBD1,CASSFDRVNSPLHF,TGTGCCAGCAGCTTTGACAGGGTTAATTCACCCCTCCACTTT
TRBV7-8,-,TRBJ1-2,-,CASSLEVRGGYGYTF,TGTGCCAGCAGCTTAGAAGTCCGAGGAGGCTATGGCTACACCTTC
TRBV3-1,many,TRBJ1-2,TRBD1,CASSPHDRGRRSYGYTF,TGTGCCAGCAGCCCCCACGACAGGGGGCGCAGATCCTATGGCTACACCTTC
TRBV12-3/TRBV12-4,many,TRBJ2-3,-,CASTTRRTEQDTQYF,TGTGCCAGCACCACTCGCCGGACTGAGCAAGATACGCAGTATTTT
TRBV2,many,TRBJ1-1,-,CASTQTGSGTEAFF,TGTGCCAGCACCCAAACAGGGAGTGGGACTGAAGCTTTCTTT
TRBV11-2,many,TRBJ2-5,-,CASSPPGLSRGETQYF,TGTGCCAGCAGCCCGCCGGGACTCAGCCGGGGGGAGACCCAGTACTTC
TRBV7-2,few,TRBJ2-2,-,CASSLDGPSTMDTGELFF,TGTGCCAGCAGCTTAGACGGACCAAGTACGATGGACACCGGGGAGCTGTTTTTT
TRBV5-8,many,TRBJ1-1,-,CASSKGRQNTEAFF,TGTGCCAGCAGCAAAGGACGGCAGAACACTGAAGCTTTCTTT
TRBV4-2,few,TRBJ2-7,TRBD1,CASSQEMGDRAYEQYF,TGTGCCAGCAGCCAAGAGATGGGGGACAGGGCCTACGAGCAGTACTTC
TRBV10-1,-,TRBJ2-5,TRBD2,CASSESAGDETQYF,TGCGCCAGCAGTGAATCCGCGGGGGATGAGACCCAGTACTTC
TRBV12-3/TRBV12-4,-,TRBJ2-5,-,CVSSGAADRQETQYF,TGTGTCAGCAGCGGAGCCGCCGACAGACAAGAGACCCAGTACTTC
TRBV7-9,many,TRBJ2-3,-,CASSPPDTQYF,TGTGCCAGCAGCCCGCCAGATACGCAGTATTTT
TRBV9,few,TRBJ2-2,-,CASSPQIGATGELFF,TGTGCCAGCAGCCCCCAGATAGGGGCCACCGGGGAGCTGTTTTTT
TRBV12-3/TRBV12-4,many,TRBJ1-1,-,CASSFQGSNTEAFF,TGTGCCAGCAGTTTTCAGGGGTCGAACACTGAAGCTTTCTTT
TRBV2,many,TRBJ1-2,-,CASRTGTHYGYTF,TGTGCCAGCAGGACGGGGACCCACTATGGCTACACCTTC
TRBV29-1,-,TRBJ1-1,TRBD1,CSVEDYERGRTEAFF,TGCAGCGTTGAAGATTATGAAAGGGGGCGGACTGAAGCTTTCTTT
TRBV20-1,many,TRBJ1-1,TRBD1,CSAYIQGLNTEAFF,TGCAGTGCTTATATACAGGGGTTGAACACTGAAGCTTTCTTT
TRBV28,many,TRBJ2-7,-,CASSYLTAGYEQYF,TGTGCCAGCAGTTACTTGACTGCGGGCTACGAGCAGTACTTC
TRBV6-9,few,TRBJ2-7,-,CASSSPRVNYEQYF,TGTGCCAGCAGTTCCCCGCGAGTTAACTACGAGCAGTACTTC
TRBV20-1,few,TRBJ2-1,TRBD2,CSTHHSGGGSEQFF,TGCAGTACTCATCATAGCGGGGGGGGAAGTGAGCAGTTCTTC
TRBV5-1,-,TRBJ1-4,-,CSSSLTNRVTNEKLFF,TGCTCCAGCAGCTTGACCAACAGGGTAACTAATGAAAAACTGTTTTTT
TRBV6-2/TRBV6-3,-,TRBJ1-1,-,CASSYPRDLGTEAFF,TGTGCCAGCAGTTACCCCAGGGACCTCGGCACTGAAGCTTTCTTT
TRBV29-1,few,TRBJ2-1,-,CSVPHMGGGLDEQFF,TGCAGCGTCCCGCATATGGGAGGGGGCCTCGATGAGCAGTTCTTC
TRBV7-3,many,TRBJ2-3,-,CASSPTGSASTDTQYF,TGTGCCAGCAGCCCCACGGGGTCCGCTAGCACAGATACGCAGTATTTT
TRBV4-1,-,TRBJ1-2,-,CASSQTPRQAGGYTF,TGCGCCAGCAGCCAAACCCCTAGGCAGGCAGGTGGCTACACCTTC
TRBV5-5,-,TRBJ2-7,TRBD1,CASSGADRAYEQYF,TGTGCCAGCAGCGGAGCCGACAGGGCCTACGAGCAGTACTTC
TRBV6-1,-,TRBJ1-6,TRBD1,CASSEAGTGHSPLHF,TGTGCCAGCAGTGAAGCGGGGACAGGACATTCACCCCTCCACTTT
TRBV5-1,many,TRBJ1-1,-,CASRRGGRETEAFF,TGCGCCAGCAGGAGAGGGGGGCGGGAAACTGAAGCTTTCTTT
TRBV30,many,TRBJ1-1,-,CAWSAASGTEAFF,TGTGCCTGGAGTGCGGCCAGTGGGACTGAAGCTTTCTTT
TRBV6-1,few,TRBJ2-1,TRBD2,CASRWTSGENNEQFF,TGTGCCAGCAGATGGACTAGCGGGGAGAACAATGAGCAGTTCTTC